This passage covers 24 T cell receptor beta chains from one sample sequenced in a study of control samples from healthy donors and cancer patients. Data came from immunoSEQ multiplex PCR; TCRdb stores just in-frame clones and leaves some out. The repertoire holds roughly 100,000 clones, with about 92% as singletons. Sequenced: blood. The receptors were sampled from a woman aged 18-29 years in good health.

The chain joins TRBV28 to TRBJ1-6, with 9 positions matching TRBD1. Germline V gene lookup returns CDR1 MDHEN and CDR2 SYDVKM. The CDR3 loop spans 14 amino acids. The V segment lost 10 bases and the J segment 11 bases; nucleotides outside the gene matches: 12. As DNA, the CDR3 is TGTGCCACGACCGGGACAGGGTCCCGACCACCCCTCCACTTT. Residues: CATTGTGSRPPLHF.

This chain joins TRBV25-1 and TRBJ2-7, with 8 bases fitting TRBD1. V lost 8 bases and J lost 1; bases outside the gene matches: 10. The germline gives CDR1 MGHDK, CDR2 SYGVNS. The CDR3 loop spans 15 amino acids. CDR3 residues: CASLGDRINSYEQYF. For the CDR3, the DNA is TGTGCCAGCCTAGGGGACAGGATCAATTCCTACGAGCAGTACTTC.

This chain joins TRBV7-9 and TRBJ1-1; 8 bases map to TRBD1. Trimming at V came to 3 bases and at J to 5 bases, leaving 2 bases not matched to a gene. The length of the CDR3 is 13 residues. The germline V gene has CDR1 SEHNR and CDR2 FQNEAQ (reference sequence). The DNA for the CDR3 is TGTGCCAGCAGCTTCGACAGGGGTACTGAAGCTTTCTTT. It codes for CASSFDRGTEAFF.

V is TRBV28 and J is TRBJ2-7, with D possibly being TRBD1 (5 bases). The CDR3 loop spans 18 amino acids. Trimming stripped 3 bases from V and 1 base from J, with 22 bases between. Germline CDR1 and CDR2: MDHEN and SYDVKM. The CDR3 spells CASSLDPGRQTSSYEQYF. The CDR3 nucleotides are TGTGCCAGCAGTTTGGACCCCGGGCGACAGACGTCATCCTACGAGCAGTACTTC.

The CDR3 sequence is CASSNGTGHEKLFF. CDR3 in DNA: TGTGCCAGCAGCAACGGGACCGGTCATGAAAAACTGTTTTTT. The chain carries TRBV9 and TRBJ1-4; D perhaps matches TRBD1 (5 bases). This CDR3 region has 14 residues. Germline V gene lookup returns CDR1 SGDLS and CDR2 YYNGEE. V shed 4 bases and J shed 6 bases, with 13 bases lying between them. Drawing the rest from reference TRBV9 and TRBJ1-4, the complete variable domain is DSGVTQTPKHLITATGQRVTLRCSPRSGDLSVYWYQQSLDQGLQFLIQYYNGEERAKGNILERFSAQQFPDLHSELNLSSLELGDSALYFCASSNGTGHEKLFFGSGTQLSVL.

Written as DNA, the CDR3 is TGTGCCAGCAGTTTATTGGCCAGGGAGAAACTGTTTTTT. Residues: CASSLLAREKLFF. J is TRBJ1-4 and V is TRBV27; maybe TRBD1 (5 bases). CDR1 is MNHEY and CDR2 is SMNVEV in the germline V gene (reference sequence). Trimming took off 1 base at V and 11 bases at J, with 11 bases between the two ends. This CDR3 has 13 amino acids.

This chain links TRBV3-1 (or the pseudogene TRBV3-2) with TRBJ2-7, with D possibly called TRBD1 or TRBD2 (5 bases each). In germline, CDR1 is LGHDT, CDR2 YNNKEL (reference sequence). This CDR3 comprises 16 residues. The V gene lost 4 bases and the J gene lost 6 bases, with 22 bases spanning the gap. CDR3 in amino acids: CASSPSVRGVGREQYF. The CDR3 nucleotides are TGTGCCAGCAGCCCGTCCGTGAGGGGCGTAGGACGCGAGCAGTACTTC.

The chain is built from TRBV25-1 and TRBJ2-7, with TRBD2 matching over 15 bases. Germline loops: CDR1 MGHDK, CDR2 SYGVNS. CDR3 size: 18 residues. J was trimmed by 3 bases and V by 4 bases; bases with no gene match: 10. DNA for the CDR3: TGTGCCAGCAGTGGACCAGGGACTAGCGGGAGGTACGTCTACGAGCAGTACTTC. Its translation is CASSGPGTSGRYVYEQYF.

V gene TRBV13 combines with J gene TRBJ1-1, with no clear D. CDR3 length: 15 amino acids. Germline V gene lookup returns CDR1 PRHDT and CDR2 FYEKMQ (reference sequence). Deletions cut 1 base from V and 0 bases from J, with 9 bases between. The CDR3 DNA follows: TGTGCCAGCAGCTTAGCGGTGGGTTTGAACACTGAAGCTTTCTTT. Its protein is CASSLAVGLNTEAFF.

The chain employs TRBV3-1 (or the pseudogene TRBV3-2) and TRBJ2-1; no clear D gene. This CDR3 region has 15 residues. The V and J ends lost 0 bases and 2 bases respectively, with 8 bases between them. Germline V CDR1 and CDR2: LGHDT, YNNKEL (reference sequence). This chain's CDR3 is CASSQDRLAYNEQFF. The CDR3, as DNA: TGTGCCAGCAGCCAAGATCGGCTAGCCTACAATGAGCAGTTCTTC.

The V and J genes are TRBV5-6 and TRBJ1-2, with a possible D match to TRBD1 (5 bases). Germline V gives CDR1 SGHDT, CDR2 YYEEEE. CDR3 length: 14 amino acids. V was pared by 6 bases and J by 2 bases, with 14 bases between. CDR3 amino acids: CASTSRGANYGYTF. The CDR3 region has the DNA TGTGCCAGCACCTCTCGGGGCGCAAACTATGGCTACACCTTC.

This clone showed up just a few times. The chain uses TRBV28 and TRBJ1-1; unclear D gene. The germline CDR1 and CDR2 sequences are MDHEN and SYDVKM. V was clipped by 3 bases and J by 4 bases, with 15 bases between them. The CDR3 has 15 amino acids. The CDR3 sequence is CASSLLVGSSTEAFF. CDR3 coding DNA: TGTGCCAGCAGTTTGCTGGTTGGGTCTTCCACTGAAGCTTTCTTT.

This chain connects TRBV27 to TRBJ2-7; possibly TRBD2 for D (6 bases). Deletions cut 3 bases from V and 0 bases from J, with 6 bases between. CDR3 length equals 13 residues. The germline gives CDR1 MNHEY, CDR2 SMNVEV (reference sequence). CDR3 residues: CASSLDYSYEQYF. DNA of the CDR3: TGTGCCAGCAGTTTGGACTACTCCTACGAGCAGTACTTC.

J is TRBJ2-7 and V is TRBV7-9, with D tentatively TRBD2 (5 bases). Per germline, CDR1 SEHNR and CDR2 FQNEAQ (reference sequence). The CDR3 is made up of 13 amino acids. The germline V and J ends were trimmed by 2 bases and 5 bases, with 10 bases remaining between them. The CDR3 spells CASSLNSGNEQYF. CDR3 bases: TGTGCCAGCAGCTTAAACAGCGGCAACGAGCAGTACTTC.

V gene TRBV5-1 combines with J gene TRBJ2-5; 8 bases match TRBD1. The CDR3 sequence is 15 residues long. The V and J ends lost 6 bases and 5 bases, in that order; junction bases with no gene match: 12. The germline CDR1 and CDR2 sequences are SGHRS and YFSETQ. CDR3 bases: TGCGCCAGCAAACCTAATCCAGGGGGCAGGGAGACCCAGTACTTC. The encoded protein is CASKPNPGGRETQYF. Combining the CDR3 with reference TRBV5-1 and TRBJ2-5 gives the whole variable domain KAGVTQTPRYLIKTRGQQVTLSCSPISGHRSVSWYQQTPGQGLQFLFEYFSETQRNKGNFPGRFSGRQFSNSRSEMNVSTLELGDSALYLCASKPNPGGRETQYFGPGTRLLVL.

The sample holds one count of this clone. The chain employs TRBV12-3 or TRBV12-4 and TRBJ1-1; perhaps TRBD1 as D (5 bases). V lost 3 bases and J 1 base, leaving 6 bases between the germline ends. The CDR3 contains 13 residues. CDR3 sequence reads: CASSFDRNTEAFF. As DNA, the CDR3 is TGTGCCAGCAGTTTCGACAGGAACACTGAAGCTTTCTTT.

The chain joins TRBV9 to TRBJ1-1; the match to TRBD1 covers 10 bases. Per germline, CDR1 SGDLS and CDR2 YYNGEE. The CDR3 consists of 14 residues. V shed 3 bases, J shed 3 bases, and the junction held 2 bases outside the gene matches. The DNA of the CDR3 is TGTGCCAGCAGCGCAGGGACAGGGGACACTGAAGCTTTCTTT. It specifies CASSAGTGDTEAFF.

A word on this clone: The junction departs from germline at one end; a sequencing error may be responsible. The rearrangement uses TRBV6-5 and TRBJ1-1; possible D gene TRBD1, 6 bases. Germline-derived CDR1 and CDR2 are MNHEY and SVGAGI. The CDR3 sequence is 13 residues long. This CDR3 is CASNRQGDTEAFF. The CDR3 bases are TGTGCCAGCAATCGACAAGGGGACACTGAGGCTTTCTTT.

The chain couples TRBV11-3 to TRBJ1-2; D not certain. V was cut by 1 base and J by 6 bases, with 9 bases left in between. CDR3 size: 13 residues. CDR1 and CDR2 (germline): SGHNT, YENEEA. In nucleotides, the CDR3 is TGTGCCAGCAGCTTAGGGCCCGGGAATGGCTACACCTTC. This codes for CASSLGPGNGYTF. Drawing the rest from reference TRBV11-3 and TRBJ1-2, the complete variable domain is EAGVVQSPRYKIIEKKQPVAFWCNPISGHNTLYWYLQNLGQGPELLIRYENEEAVDDSQLPKDRFSAERLKGVDSTLKIQPAELGDSAVYLCASSLGPGNGYTFGSGTRLTVV.

The gene calls are TRBV5-4 and TRBJ1-1; TRBD1 agrees at 8 bases. V trimming: 0 bases; J trimming: 5 bases; junction bases outside the gene matches: 12. The CDR3 runs 17 residues. CDR1 and CDR2 (germline): SGHNT, YYREEE (reference sequence). The CDR3 DNA sequence: TGTGCCAGCAGCTTGGCTGGCAGGGGGCGCTTCAGGACTGAAGCTTTCTTT. The encoded protein is CASSLAGRGRFRTEAFF.

The J gene is TRBJ2-3, the V gene TRBV28, with 7 bases aligning to TRBD2. The CDR3 is made up of 19 amino acids. Germline V gene data show CDR1 as MDHEN and CDR2 as SYDVKM. J gave up 1 base and V 6 bases, and 19 bases lay outside the gene matches. CDR3: CASRALHIERDTGTDTQYF. The CDR3 DNA reads as TGTGCCAGCAGGGCCCTCCATATTGAGCGGGATACGGGCACAGATACGCAGTATTTT.

DNA of the CDR3: TGTGCCAGTAGTATGTTAACTGAAGCTTTCTTT. Its translation: CASSMLTEAFF. V and J are TRBV19 and TRBJ1-1, with unresolved D. Trimming left V 3 bases short and J 5 bases short, with 4 bases between. CDR1 and CDR2 (germline): LNHDA, SQIVND (reference sequence). The CDR3 consists of 11 residues.

This chain connects TRBV19 to TRBJ1-3, with no clear D. Germline-derived CDR1 and CDR2 are LNHDA and SQIVND (reference sequence). V lost 7 bases to trimming and J lost 0 bases, with 16 bases between them. The CDR3 consists of 16 residues. The DNA of the CDR3 is TGTGCCAGTACTTCCAAGTGGGATTTCTCTGGAAACACCATATATTTT. This codes for CASTSKWDFSGNTIYF. Full variable domain (missing parts from reference TRBV19 and TRBJ1-3): DGGITQSPKYLFRKEGQNVTLSCEQNLNHDAMYWYRQDPGQGLRLIYYSQIVNDFQKGDIAEGYSVSREKKESFPLTVTSAQKNPTAFYLCASTSKWDFSGNTIYFGEGSWLTVV.

This rearrangement joins TRBV4-1 to TRBJ2-2; D call uncertain. The CDR3 sequence is 15 residues long. V dropped 1 base and J dropped 2 bases, with 8 bases sitting between them. Per the germline V gene, CDR1 is MGHRA and CDR2 is YSYEKL. CDR3 loop: CASSQGRHNTGELFF. CDR3 DNA: TGCGCCAGCAGCCAAGGGAGACATAACACCGGGGAGCTGTTTTTT.